This T cell receptor beta chain was identified in a study of blood T cell repertoires in COVID-19 (dated by TCRdb to between 2020 and 2021). Regarding the study in general: Samples covering the acute and convalescent phases of COVID-19 were provided by collaborators in the United States, Italy and Spain. Samples were obtained from the ongoing ImmuneRACE study (first 160 participants) and from over a thousand subjects provided by 6 global collaborators. The dataset comprised deeply sampled blood TCRbeta repertoires from subjects exposed to, actively infected with, or recovered from COVID-19. The repertoires were made available in a free public database intended to serve as a resource for research on the immune response to SARS-CoV-2. Where available, HLA class I and class II types were taken from metadata supplied by the sample provider and were not determined by assay-based typing. Sample metadata almost always included a de-identified subject ID, COVID-19 status, age in years and sex. The prospective study material was composed of cDNA or gDNA derived from T cells, B-cell-depleted T cells, or PBMCs.

Regarding this clone: Its antigen remains undetermined. Base qualities are not provided; no much larger clone lies one nucleotide away.

TCRbeta CDR3 regions were amplified from genomic DNA using the immunoSEQ Assay, a bias-controlled multiplex PCR. In the original analysis: The number of nucleated cells in each sample was estimated from the amplification of reference gene primers within the assay. To quantify the absolute abundance of each unique TCRbeta CDR3 rearrangement, sequence reads were collapsed and filtered. For each sample, productive Simpson clonality was calculated as the square root of Simpson's diversity index across productive rearrangements. TCRdb re-hosts the immuneACCESS table, in-frame sequences only. Its copies lack some clones; in the studies checked, an unresolved V gene accounts for under half of them, and the cause for the rest is not known. From that table come the V and J calls and clone size; the DNA was used to work out D and trimming. Present in this sample are 180,000 or so clones, roughly 85% of which were seen just once. The top ten constitute 4.5% to 5% of the sample.

Each collaborating institution followed its own protocols to collect whole blood in K2EDTA tubes. For TCRbeta analysis, collaborator samples were shipped as frozen whole blood, as isolated PBMCs, or as DNA extracted from either sample type. From the germline V gene (reference sequence), CDR1 is MNHEY and CDR2 is SMNVEV. Trimming takes 6 bases off V and 2 bases off J; junction bases not matched to a gene: 18. From its cysteine to its phenylalanine, the CDR3 spans 18 amino acids. The sequence is cut down to CDR3 DNA, 54 bases in frame from base 1. The investigation overall reported the following: The amount of clinical and demographic metadata varied by source and participant and was provided uncurated.

This sequence uses TRBV27 and TRBJ1-1; the junction holds 7 bases that match TRBD1. The sequence derives from a woman older than 75 with acute or convalescent COVID-19. Sequenced input: peripheral blood. Here is the DNA: TGTGCCAGCAGCTCCACCGGATACGCAGGGGGGCGAAACACTGAAGCTTTCTTT. Its protein reads: CASSSTGYAGGRNTEAFF.